The rows below give T cell receptor beta chains drawn from one sample of a study of cytomegalovirus exposure and HLA in healthy donors. This table comes from immunoSEQ multiplex PCR, and its TCRdb copy is limited to in-frame clones, with some not included. The table has 150,000 to 200,000 clones, approximately 80% seen once. Sequenced material: PBMCs. All receptors come from a male donor in good health and CMV-seropositive. Each CDR3 is given with its conserved first and last residue. The order of the fields is J gene, D gene, V gene, clone size, CDR3 DNA, CDR3 protein. A D gene is named only where the DNA matches it firmly. Size values are once, few and many counts, or a class for expanded clones, and some rows have none.

>TRBJ2-3|.|TRBV6-4|.
TGTGCCAGCAGTGAGAATCCAGGGGCCGGGGATACGCAGTATTTT
CASSENPGAGDTQYF
>TRBJ1-5|.|TRBV19|.
TGTGCCAGTAGTATTCTGGGGAGCTCCCAGCATTTT
CASSILGSSQHF
>TRBJ1-5|.|TRBV28|.
TGTGCCAGCAGTTTAGACGGGTCGAATCAGCCCCAGCATTTT
CASSLDGSNQPQHF
>TRBJ2-1|.|TRBV7-9|once
TGTGCCAGCAGCTTAAGTGCGGCAAACAATGAGCAGTTCTTC
CASSLSAANNEQFF
>TRBJ1-4|.|TRBV5-6|.
TGTGCCAGCAGTCTTGGAGCTGCAACTAATGAAAAACTGTTTTTT
CASSLGAATNEKLFF
>TRBJ1-1|.|TRBV5-4|.
TGTGCCAGCAGCTCGGTCACTGAAGCTTTCTTT
CASSSVTEAFF
>TRBJ2-5|.|TRBV7-2|.
TGTGCCAGCAGCGCAAGGGGGGGGAGGGAGACCCAGTACTTC
CASSARGGRETQYF
>TRBJ2-7|TRBD2|TRBV11-3|.
TGTGCCACTGCGCTAGCGGGAGACGGTCCGGGCTCCGAGCAGTACTTC
CATALAGDGPGSEQYF
>TRBJ2-7|.|TRBV2|.
TGTGCCAGCAGTCTACCTACCGGACTGGGCTCCTACGAGCAGTACTTC
CASSLPTGLGSYEQYF
>TRBJ2-1|TRBD2|TRBV27|few
TGTGCCAGCAGTTTCCACGGGGGGAATAGCGGGAGTTTCAATGAGCAGTTCTTC
CASSFHGGNSGSFNEQFF
>TRBJ2-7|TRBD2|TRBV2|.
TGTGCCAGCAGTTACGACCCTAGCGGGAGGGCCCGGCTACCCTACGAGCAGTACTTC
CASSYDPSGRARLPYEQYF
>TRBJ1-3|.|TRBV9|few
TGTGCCAGCAGCGTCACCCCTGAGCGAAACACCATATATTTT
CASSVTPERNTIYF
>TRBJ2-7|TRBD1|TRBV7-8|.
TGTGCCAGCAGCCAGGGACAGGGGCCTTCCTACGAGCAGTACTTC
CASSQGQGPSYEQYF